Listed below are T cell receptor beta chains from one sample, sequenced in a study of cytomegalovirus exposure and HLA in healthy donors. Produced via immunoSEQ multiplex PCR; TCRdb's table is partial and in-frame only. Among fewer than 75,000 clones listed, under 85% were seen once. The material sequenced was PBMCs. The origin of the receptors is a woman aged 25 to 39 in good health and CMV-seronegative. Both conserved end residues are part of each CDR3. Clone size is given for some rows only: seen once, a few or many times, or a class if the clone is expanded.

V,length,J,size,CDR3
TRBV6-5,15,TRBJ2-2,.,CASRLAGGNTGELFF
TRBV19,14,TRBJ1-5,.,CASRTDSSNQPQHF
TRBV5-4,16,TRBJ2-5,.,CASSLKVQGARETQYF
TRBV19,16,TRBJ2-6,.,CATQTGPRSGANVLTF
TRBV2,18,TRBJ2-1,.,CASSLSPGQGAKVNEQFF
TRBV29-1,11,TRBJ1-2,.,CSVNLLDGYTF
TRBV13,16,TRBJ2-3,once,CASSARGKASTDTQYF
TRBV5-4,15,TRBJ2-7,.,CASSPGTSVAYEQYF
TRBV4-3,15,TRBJ2-7,.,CASSQDRQTSNEQYF
TRBV5-1,16,TRBJ2-1,once,CASSLVTSGSNNEQFF
TRBV2,15,TRBJ1-1,.,CASSEGAGARTEAFF
TRBV7-2,13,TRBJ1-1,.,CASSLGQFTEAFF
TRBV2,12,TRBJ1-1,few,CAGHRGLTEAFF
TRBV6-1,16,TRBJ2-3,.,CASSGGTSGGSDTQYF
TRBV9,14,TRBJ2-3,.,CASSVGRGSDTQYF
TRBV19,15,TRBJ2-1,.,CASSMGSGSYNEQFF
TRBV10-2,15,TRBJ1-5,.,CASSESGQGNQPQHF
TRBV2,15,TRBJ1-2,.,CASSESPGFDYGYTF
TRBV7-9,16,TRBJ2-5,.,CASSLAAGATKGTQYF
TRBV15,16,TRBJ1-5,.,CATSRARQGMRQPQHF
TRBV7-8,18,TRBJ2-2,.,CASSLGVAGQGIAGELFF
TRBV28,15,TRBJ1-5,once,CASSLSGQLIQPQHF
TRBV7-9,15,TRBJ1-2,.,CASSSRGQGGYGYTF
TRBV14,15,TRBJ1-2,.,CASSHGGNANYGYTF
TRBV27,15,TRBJ2-1,few,CASSFGHDGTSKQFF
TRBV10-3,15,TRBJ2-1,.,CAISESGTSANEQFF
TRBV11-1,16,TRBJ1-2,.,CASSLATGTAGYGYTF
TRBV21-1,16,TRBJ2-5,once,CASSKAASGPEETQYF
TRBV29-1,12,TRBJ2-7,.,CSVGGTANEQYF
TRBV5-6,14,TRBJ1-1,.,CASSFDSWNTEAFF
TRBV6-5,15,TRBJ2-7,.,CASRMSGAPGYEQYF
TRBV19,14,TRBJ1-1,.,CATKRQGAGTEAFF
TRBV6-1,17,TRBJ1-1,.,CASSDADRGPGNAEAFF
TRBV4-3,16,TRBJ1-5,.,CASSQESQVGIQPQHF